This T cell receptor beta chain is from a study of blood T cells in healthy people across ages. Healthy Caucasian individuals from Russia aged about 6 to 95 served as donors. A second PCR, run for roughly 7 to 11 cycles, used a sample-barcoded 5' primer plus a J-beta primer mix. TCRdb analysed the 5' RACE reads with MiXCR anew, one entry per CDR3 protein. The repertoire holds under 1,100,000 distinct CDR3 sequences, with around 27% as singletons. A remark on this clonotype: Its antigen is as yet unknown.

Germline lookup yields CDR1 DFQATT and CDR2 SNEGSKA (reference sequence). Trimming left V 0 bases short and J 2 bases short, with 15 bases between. This CDR3 comprises 16 residues. The study, taken as a whole, reports: The unknown donor CMV status may have confounded expanded clonotype changes. Relative to aged donors, long-lived donors carried more naive CD4+ cells and displayed higher diversity.

This sample also belongs to another study, concerning T cells of mothers and their children.

The chain couples TRBV20-1 to TRBJ2-3, with D possibly being TRBD2 (6 bases). This clonotype originated in a girl aged 2 to 9 in good health. What was sequenced was blood. Here the CDR3 reads CSARDLEGPVTDTQYF. The CDR3 nucleotides read TGCAGTGCTAGAGATCTGGAGGGGCCCGTCACAGATACGCAGTATTTT.